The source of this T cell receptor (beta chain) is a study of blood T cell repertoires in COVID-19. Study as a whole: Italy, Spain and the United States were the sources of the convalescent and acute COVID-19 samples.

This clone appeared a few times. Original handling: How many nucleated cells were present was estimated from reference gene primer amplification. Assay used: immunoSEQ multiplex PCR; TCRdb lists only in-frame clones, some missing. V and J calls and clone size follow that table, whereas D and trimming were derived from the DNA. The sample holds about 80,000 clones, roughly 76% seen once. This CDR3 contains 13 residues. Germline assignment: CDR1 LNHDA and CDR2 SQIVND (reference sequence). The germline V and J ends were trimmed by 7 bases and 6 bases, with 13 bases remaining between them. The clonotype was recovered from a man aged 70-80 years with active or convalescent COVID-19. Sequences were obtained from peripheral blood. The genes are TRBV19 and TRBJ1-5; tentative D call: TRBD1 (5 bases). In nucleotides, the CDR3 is TGTGCCAGTATCCCAGGGTACGGTCAGCCCCAGCATTTT. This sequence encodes CASIPGYGQPQHF.